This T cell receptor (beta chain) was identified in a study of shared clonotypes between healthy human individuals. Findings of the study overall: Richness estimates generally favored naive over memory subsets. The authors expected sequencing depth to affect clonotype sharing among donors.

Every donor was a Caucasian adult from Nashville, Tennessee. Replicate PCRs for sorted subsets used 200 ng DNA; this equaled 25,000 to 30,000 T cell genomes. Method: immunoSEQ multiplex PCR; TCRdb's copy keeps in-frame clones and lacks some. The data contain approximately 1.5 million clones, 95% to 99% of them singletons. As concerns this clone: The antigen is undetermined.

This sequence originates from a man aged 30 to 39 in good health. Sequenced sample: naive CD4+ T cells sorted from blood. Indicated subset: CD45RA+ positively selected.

DNA of the CDR3: TGTGCCAGCAGTTACTCGAGGTTGGGAGGTGGCTACACCTTC. Translation gives CASSYSRLGGGYTF. The V gene is TRBV6-5, the J gene TRBJ1-2; D is undetermined. V was pared by 0 bases and J by 7 bases, with 12 bases between. Germline V gives CDR1 MNHEY, CDR2 SVGAGI. The CDR3 consists of 14 residues.